The 27 T cell receptor beta chains below were found in one sample sequenced in a study of CD8 T cells in Susac syndrome. With random hexamers, about 0.5 to 1 ug RNA was reverse transcribed. TCRdb fed the immunoSEQ multiplex PCR reads into MiXCR, producing one record per CDR3 protein. The table includes over 95,000 distinct CDR3 sequences, approximately 90% detected once. Sequencing was carried out using CD8+ T cells from PBMCs. The receptors stem from a human donor in good health.

This clonotype was counted a single time. This chain joins TRBV28 and TRBJ2-2; D is unresolved. This CDR3 region has 12 residues. V gave up 6 bases and J gave up 1 base, with 3 bases separating them. Germline CDR1 reads MDHEN; CDR2 reads SYDVKM. CDR3 DNA sequence: TGTGCCAGCAGGGTGAACACCGGGGAGCTGTTTTTT. Residues: CASRVNTGELFF.

J is TRBJ2-1 and V is TRBV19; 9 bases are a match to TRBD1. CDR1 LNHDA and CDR2 SQIVND come from the germline V gene (reference sequence). Trimming removed 7 bases from V and 10 bases from J; junction bases left unmatched: 8. This CDR3 is 13 amino acids long. The CDR3 DNA follows: TGTGCCAGTATTGGGACAGGGCTCGTGGAGCAGTTCTTC. This codes for CASIGTGLVEQFF.

J is TRBJ1-5 and V is TRBV19; 10 nucleotides align to TRBD1. Germline CDR1 and CDR2: LNHDA and SQIVND (reference sequence). J gave up 7 bases and V 4 bases, and 10 bases lay outside the gene matches. The CDR3 totals 16 residues. This chain's CDR3 is CASSRTGTGAGQPQHF. As DNA, the CDR3 is TGTGCCAGTAGTAGAACCGGGACAGGGGCGGGACAGCCCCAGCATTTT.

This clonotype appeared once. The chain recombines TRBV7-8 with TRBJ2-7, with TRBD2 matching 7 bases. Germline lookup yields CDR1 SGHVS and CDR2 FQNEAQ. The CDR3 loop spans 14 amino acids. The V and J ends lost 5 bases and 0 bases, in that order; junction bases with no gene match: 4. The CDR3 DNA is TGTGCCAGCAGCCGGGGGGACCGCTCCTACGAGCAGTACTTC. Translating it yields CASSRGDRSYEQYF.

The J gene is TRBJ1-1, the V gene TRBV6-1, with 8 bases fitting TRBD1. V was clipped by 4 bases and J by 8 bases; unmatched bases: 6. Per the germline V gene, CDR1 is MNHNS and CDR2 is SASEGT. The CDR3 covers 13 residues. CDR3 protein: CASSAGRDREAFF. DNA of the CDR3: TGTGCCAGCAGTGCAGGCCGGGACAGGGAAGCTTTCTTT.

The gene calls are TRBV5-1 and TRBJ2-3; D may be TRBD1 (6 bases). CDR3 length equals 14 residues. CDR1 is SGHRS, CDR2 YFSETQ, per germline. Deletions cut 2 bases from V and 4 bases from J, with 11 bases between. CDR3 bases: TGCGCCAGCAGCTTCGGACAGACCCCAGATACGCAGTATTTT. It is translated as CASSFGQTPDTQYF.

The chain joins TRBV4-1 to TRBJ2-7, with a possible D match to TRBD2 (5 bases). In germline, CDR1 is MGHRA, CDR2 YSYEKL. The CDR3 has 15 amino acids. V was pared by 2 bases and J by 4 bases, with 15 bases between. The CDR3 nucleotides read TGCGCCAGCAGCCAACCGGGGAATATCCTTTACGAGCAGTACTTC. It specifies CASSQPGNILYEQYF.

J is TRBJ2-3 and V is TRBV12-5, with 10 bases that match TRBD1. CDR1 and CDR2 from the germline V gene are LGHNT and FRNRAP. The J segment lost 2 bases and the V segment lost 5 bases, leaving 7 bases of the junction unmatched. The CDR3 contains 16 residues. Written as DNA, the CDR3 is TGTGCTAGTGGTGCGCCGGGACAGGGGTACACAGATACGCAGTATTTT. Protein product: CASGAPGQGYTDTQYF.

This clonotype has just a few counts. The CDR3, as DNA: TGTGCCAGCAGCGGTACAGTGAACACTGAAGCTTTCTTT. Its translation: CASSGTVNTEAFF. V gene TRBV9 combines with J gene TRBJ1-1; D gene unclear. The CDR3 is 13 residues long. From germline, CDR1 is SGDLS and CDR2 YYNGEE. V was pared by 3 bases and J by 0 bases, with 6 bases between. The variable domain in full, completed from reference TRBV9 and TRBJ1-1, reads DSGVTQTPKHLITATGQRVTLRCSPRSGDLSVYWYQQSLDQGLQFLIQYYNGEERAKGNILERFSAQQFPDLHSELNLSSLELGDSALYFCASSGTVNTEAFFGQGTRLTVV.

V is TRBV10-3 and J is TRBJ2-7; TRBD2 aligns across 11 bases. CDR1 is ENHRY, CDR2 SYGVKD, per germline. Losses at the gene ends were 6 bases for V and 7 bases for J; bases not matched to a gene: 11. There are 15 residues in the CDR3. CDR3 loop: CAISATSGSLGEQYF. CDR3 in DNA: TGTGCCATCAGCGCCACTAGCGGGAGTCTGGGTGAGCAGTACTTC.

The chain joins TRBV7-2 to TRBJ2-3, with D possibly being TRBD2 (7 bases). The V gene's germline CDR1 is SGHTA and CDR2 FQGNSA. V dropped 0 bases and J dropped 8 bases, with 12 bases sitting between them. This CDR3 is 14 amino acids long. CDR3 DNA sequence: TGTGCCAGCAGCTTAGCGGGGGGGGGCGTTACGCAGTATTTT. It yields the protein CASSLAGGGVTQYF.

The chain is built from TRBV4-3 and TRBJ2-1; D possibly corresponds to TRBD1 (5 bases). V was shortened by 0 bases and J by 8 bases, with 17 bases between the two germline ends. Germline CDR1 LGHNA, CDR2 YSLEER. The CDR3 covers 16 residues. The CDR3 DNA is TGCGCCAGCAGCCAAGATATCAGGACATCCGGGCATGAGCAGTTCTTC. Protein product: CASSQDIRTSGHEQFF.

CDR3 sequence reads: CASSVDGGQLHYGYTF. CDR3 nucleotide sequence: TGTGCCAGCAGCGTAGACGGTGGTCAGCTCCACTATGGCTACACCTTC. The J gene is TRBJ1-2, the V gene TRBV9; D call uncertain. Trimming cost V 0 bases and J 3 bases, with 15 bases left between them. In germline, CDR1 is SGDLS, CDR2 YYNGEE. The CDR3 has 16 amino acids.

The chain employs TRBV2 and TRBJ2-1; D is perhaps TRBD2 (6 bases). Germline CDR1 reads SNHLY; CDR2 reads FYNNEI. V lost 9 bases and J 10 bases, leaving 25 bases between the germline ends. The length of the CDR3 is 15 residues. The CDR3 DNA reads TGTGCCAGGGAGGGAAGTGGACCAGGGACCCGAGAGCAGTTCTTC. Its translation is CAREGSGPGTREQFF.

V usage is TRBV7-2 and J usage is TRBJ2-7, with 10 bases fitting TRBD1. V was clipped by 4 bases and J by 7 bases; unmatched bases: 7. Germline lookup yields CDR1 SGHTA and CDR2 FQGNSA. The CDR3 spans 14 residues. The CDR3 sequence is CASSSRQGAGEQYF. CDR3 coding DNA: TGTGCCAGCAGCTCAAGACAGGGGGCAGGGGAGCAGTACTTC.

V usage is TRBV11-1 and J usage is TRBJ2-7, with D tentatively TRBD2 (5 bases). The germline gives CDR1 SGHAT, CDR2 FQDESV (reference sequence). The CDR3 sequence is 14 residues long. The germline V and J ends were trimmed by 5 bases and 4 bases, with 15 bases remaining between them. DNA of the CDR3: TGTGCCAGCAGCATTACGTCGGGGAGTTACGAGCAGTACTTC. Translating gives CASSITSGSYEQYF.

The chain couples TRBV7-2 to TRBJ2-3; D gene uncertain. Looked up from germline, CDR1 is SGHTA and CDR2 is FQGNSA. The CDR3 is made up of 15 amino acids. The V end lost 1 base, the J end lost 0 bases, and 8 bases lay between the germline ends. CDR3: CASSLVGSSTDTQYF. The CDR3 DNA is TGTGCCAGCAGCTTAGTGGGATCTAGCACAGATACGCAGTATTTT.

The chain employs TRBV29-1 and TRBJ2-3; D perhaps matches TRBD1 (6 bases). Per the germline V gene, CDR1 is SQVTM and CDR2 is ANQGSEA. Trimming cost V 5 bases and J 2 bases, with 14 bases left between them. The CDR3 runs to 14 residues. The CDR3 reads CSVQAGVTTDTQYF. As DNA, the CDR3 is TGCAGCGTTCAGGCAGGGGTGACCACAGATACGCAGTATTTT.

The chain joins TRBV29-1 to TRBJ2-3; 11 bases align to TRBD2. The CDR3 loop spans 16 amino acids. Per the germline V gene, CDR1 is SQVTM and CDR2 is ANQGSEA. The trim removed 6 bases at V and 5 bases at J, leaving 13 bases unmatched. The chain's CDR3 is CSVRPILAGVGDTQYF. The DNA of the CDR3 is TGCAGCGTGCGCCCCATACTAGCGGGGGTTGGAGATACGCAGTATTTT.

The chain is built from TRBV12-3 or TRBV12-4 and TRBJ2-7, with 8 bases identical to TRBD2. This CDR3 region has 12 residues. The ends lost 4 bases at V and 11 bases at J; junction bases unmatched: 7. In nucleotides, the CDR3 is TGTGCCAGCAGTTCCGACGGACTAGCCGAGTACTTC. Amino acids: CASSSDGLAEYF.

The gene calls are TRBV7-2 and TRBJ2-7; D possibly corresponds to TRBD2 (7 bases). Trimming cost V 2 bases and J 6 bases, with 11 bases left between them. This CDR3 is 13 amino acids long. Per germline, CDR1 SGHTA and CDR2 FQGNSA. CDR3 protein: CASSLKGGGEQYF. The CDR3 region has the DNA TGTGCCAGCAGCTTAAAGGGAGGGGGCGAGCAGTACTTC.

In DNA, the CDR3 is TGTGCCAGCAGCGATGCGGGGGGGCCCGTAGATACGCAGTATTTT. It is translated as CASSDAGGPVDTQYF. This chain connects TRBV9 to TRBJ2-3; TRBD2 agrees at 9 bases. CDR3 length: 15 residues. The V gene end was trimmed by 3 bases and the J gene end by 5 bases; junction bases not matched to a gene: 7. The germline V gene encodes CDR1 SGDLS and CDR2 YYNGEE.

Only one count was recorded for this clonotype. The chain uses TRBV19 and TRBJ2-7; 9 positions agree with TRBD1. Unmatched junction bases numbered 2, after V lost 2 bases and J lost 3 bases. CDR1 LNHDA and CDR2 SQIVND come from the germline V gene (reference sequence). The CDR3 covers 14 residues. CDR3 residues: CASSIRQGDYEQYF. CDR3 sequence (DNA): TGTGCCAGTAGTATAAGACAGGGGGACTACGAGCAGTACTTC.

This clonotype was observed a single time. The chain uses TRBV9 and TRBJ1-2; D unclear. Germline lookup yields CDR1 SGDLS and CDR2 YYNGEE. The CDR3 is made up of 15 amino acids. V dropped 0 bases and J dropped 5 bases, with 14 bases sitting between them. The CDR3 protein is CASSVEGSGRYGYTF. As DNA, the CDR3 is TGTGCCAGCAGCGTAGAGGGTTCCGGTCGGTATGGCTACACCTTC.

The rearrangement uses TRBV29-1 and TRBJ2-7; 9 nucleotides align to TRBD2. V dropped 4 bases and J dropped 0; count of bases not matched to a gene: 10. The CDR3 consists of 16 residues. The germline gives CDR1 SQVTM, CDR2 ANQGSEA. The CDR3 region is CSVGGASGASSYEQYF. Here the CDR3 DNA reads TGCAGCGTTGGGGGGGCTAGCGGGGCGTCCTCCTACGAGCAGTACTTC.

The chain has TRBV18 and TRBJ1-1; 9 nucleotides align to TRBD1. Per germline, CDR1 KGHSH and CDR2 LQKENI. The CDR3 contains 15 residues. Unmatched junction bases numbered 8, after V lost 4 bases and J lost 5 bases. CDR3 nucleotides: TGTGCCAGCTCACTACCGGGACAGGGATCGACTGAAGCTTTCTTT. Its protein is CASSLPGQGSTEAFF.

The chain combines TRBV6-4 with TRBJ2-7; the D gene is possibly TRBD2 (5 bases). Between the trimmed V and J ends, which lost 4 bases and 3 bases, there was a span of 19 bases. CDR1 and CDR2 from the germline V gene are MRHNA and SNTAGT. This CDR3 is built from 16 residues. As DNA, the CDR3 is TGTGCCAGCAGTGGTAAGGGAGTAGTTGAATTCTACGAGCAGTACTTC. Protein: CASSGKGVVEFYEQYF.